This TCR beta chain was documented in a study of cytomegalovirus exposure and HLA in healthy donors (dated by TCRdb to about 2017). A note on the overall study: According to a later analysis, one platform produced both the roughly 120 validation repertoires and the 730 or so repertoires of the first cohort. The study aimed to test whether signatures of past pathogen exposure could be identified by cataloging public T cell receptors. In addition to the first cohort of around 670 subjects, a separate validation cohort of around 110 different subjects was used. The study combined high-throughput TCR immunosequencing, statistical association of individual TCRs with disease status, and machine learning to predict cytomegalovirus infection status.

The library was produced with the immunoSEQ multiplex PCR assay. Under the source paper's analysis protocol: To diagnose cytomegalovirus status from the catalog of TCR beta chain sequences, a statistical classification framework was built. Drawn from immuneACCESS, this table holds only the in-frame rearrangements with V and J called that TCRdb kept. Clones are partly lost; checked studies trace under half to an unresolved V gene and leave the rest unexplained. The DNA was the basis for D and trimming; V, J and clone size are from that table. The sample table shows 150,000 to 200,000 clones, and roughly 81% are seen once. The top ten clonotypes cover around 1.3% of the sample. What the work shows at the level of the full study, not this receptor alone: The classifier was reported to diagnose cytomegalovirus status with high specificity and sensitivity in both the original and validation cohorts. A later analysis lacked HLA typing for the validation cohort, so it scored co-occurrence in that cohort across all 110 or so repertoires. A later analysis found that TCRs clustered in the first cohort also tended to co-occur in the roughly 120 validation repertoires, with roughly 95% of cluster scores above 0. A few of the identified cytomegalovirus-associated TCR beta chains were confirmed in vitro to be specific for cytomegalovirus antigens. Most TCR sequences were observed very rarely across donors, whereas some public TCRs were present in many individuals. A total of roughly 160 TCR beta chains were listed by the study as associated with cytomegalovirus. The authors suggested that the approach could potentially be extended to other disease states and immunological phenotypes.

Including the terminal cysteine and phenylalanine, the CDR3 comprises 14 residues. The CDR3 DNA has 42 bases and is translated from base 1. CDR1 and CDR2, per the germline V gene, are MNHNS and SASEGT. Cut back by 5 bases and 5 bases, the V and J ends lie 15 bases apart. This clone was counted a few times. Its antigen has not been determined. No base quality information exists; no much larger clone differs at one position. The donors belonged to the validation cohort of around 110 subjects, which was separate from the roughly 670-subject first cohort. This sequence uses TRBV6-1 and TRBJ1-1; a tentative D match to TRBD1 spans 5 bases. Sequencing input: PBMCs. This TCR derives from a woman in her twenties or thirties in good health and CMV-seronegative. The DNA sequence reads TGTGCCAGCAGTATTCCGCAGGGAGGTACTGAAGCTTTCTTT. This encodes CASSIPQGGTEAFF.